The 5 T cell receptor beta chains below all came from one sample that was sequenced in a study of T cells in tumors after PD-1 blockade. Sequencing used immunoSEQ multiplex PCR; TCRdb keeps in-frame clones, though not all of them. The sample includes 20,000 or so clones, 81% seen only once; the top ten take 25%. The input for sequencing was PBMCs, taken after anti-PD-1 therapy. Every receptor here comes from a human donor with advanced basal cell or squamous cell carcinoma (not recorded which).

CDR3 DNA sequence: TGTGCCAGCAGCAAGATGACAGGGAACACCGGGGAGCTGTTTTTT. The encoded protein is CASSKMTGNTGELFF. This sequence joins TRBV7-2 and TRBJ2-2; perhaps TRBD1 as D (6 bases). The CDR3 covers 15 residues. Per germline, CDR1 SGHTA and CDR2 FQGNSA. The V end lost 5 bases, the J end lost 1 base, and 11 bases lay between the germline ends.

This clone appeared a few times. The chain couples TRBV28 to TRBJ2-2; TRBD2 matches at 16 bases. Per germline, CDR1 MDHEN and CDR2 SYDVKM. The CDR3 is made up of 21 amino acids. Trimming removed 3 bases from V and 5 bases from J; junction bases left unmatched: 15. The CDR3 nucleotides read TGTGCCAGCAGTTTGGAGCAGCCGGGACTAGCGGGAGGGCCTGTTACCGGGGAGCTGTTTTTT. Its protein product is CASSLEQPGLAGGPVTGELFF.

By frequency in the sample, this clone is medium-sized (0.01 to 0.1%). The rearrangement links TRBV27 to TRBJ1-6, with D possibly TRBD1 on 6 matching bases. The V and J ends lost 4 bases and 10 bases respectively, with 11 bases between them. The germline CDR1 and CDR2 sequences are MNHEY and SMNVEV (reference sequence). The CDR3 totals 13 residues. CDR3 sequence (DNA): TGTGCCAGCAGTTCAGGGGAATACTCACCCCTCCACTTT. It yields the protein CASSSGEYSPLHF.

The chain carries TRBV7-2 and TRBJ2-3, with D unclear. V gave up 5 bases and J gave up 4 bases, with 13 bases separating them. This CDR3 spans 14 amino acids. Germline CDR1 and CDR2: SGHTA and FQGNSA. CDR3 loop: CASSQTRLSDTQYF. The DNA of the CDR3 is TGTGCCAGCAGCCAGACCCGACTGTCAGATACGCAGTATTTT.

The V call is TRBV7-3, the J call TRBJ2-2, with D perhaps assigned TRBD1 or TRBD2 (5 bases each). The V and J ends lost 5 bases and 0 bases respectively, with 10 bases between them. The CDR3 has 15 amino acids. Germline loops: CDR1 SGHTA, CDR2 FQGTGA. The CDR3 is CASSERGANTGELFF. CDR3 bases: TGTGCCAGCAGCGAGAGGGGCGCGAACACCGGGGAGCTGTTTTTT. The full variable domain, its missing parts supplied by reference TRBV7-3 and TRBJ2-2, is GAGVSQTPSNKVTEKGKYVELRCDPISGHTALYWYRQSLGQGPEFLIYFQGTGAADDSGLPNDRFFAVRPEGSVSTLKIQRTERGDSAVYLCASSERGANTGELFFGEGSRLTVL.